This paragraph reports one TCR beta chain. The antigen is unknown. The data originate from a study of metastatic and nonmetastatic thyroid tumors. Study-level information: Across blood and tumor or nodule tissue, repertoires from malignant and benign thyroid patients were compared with one another. Whole-study findings and limits: A significant increase in TCR beta diversity was reportedly seen in malignant thyroid tumors relative to benign nodules, in blood and tumor.

V lost 3 bases and J 9 bases, leaving 27 bases between the germline ends. This CDR3 is built from 17 residues. As processed by the authors: A papillary thyroid cancer distant-metastasis classifier was built from CDR3 differences across clinicopathological groups. TCRdb called clones again from the PCR reads with MiXCR. The V and J calls, along with clone size, are taken from TCRdb and not from the paper's own processing. The sample includes tens of thousands of clones, about 4.1% seen only once; the top ten take roughly a fifth. Nobody among the patients had been given any treatment before thyroid surgery.

The source material was blood. The TCR sequence derives from a female donor with papillary thyroid cancer or a benign thyroid nodule (not recorded which). Some clones in this sample may be carry-over from other donors' samples. The chain recombines TRBV12-3 or TRBV12-4 with TRBJ2-7, with D tentatively TRBD1 or TRBD2 (5 bases each). The DNA for the CDR3 is TGTGCCAGCAGTTTCGCTGGGGGTGGGGTTCCCCGAAACGCGCAGTACTTC. Translating it yields CASSFAGGGVPRNAQYF.